This T cell receptor beta chain comes out of a study of blood T cell repertoires in COVID-19. The authors' processing: Reference gene primers were amplified, and this amplification served to estimate nucleated cell counts. TCRdb's copy holds only in-frame clones and misses some; the assay was immunoSEQ multiplex PCR. The DNA gave D and trimming, while V, J and clone size come from that table. The data show roughly 200,000 clones, around nine tenths seen once. V dropped 1 base and J dropped 9; count of bases not matched to a gene: 6. There are 14 residues in the CDR3. Germline CDR1 MNHNS, CDR2 SASEGT. This clone has a single count.

The TCR was taken from a woman aged 18-29 years who had recovered from COVID-19. The chain links TRBV6-1 to TRBJ2-4, with 7 bases identical to TRBD2. Sequenced input: peripheral blood. CDR3 sequence reads: CASSEEGGRGIQYF. Here the CDR3 DNA reads TGTGCCAGCAGTGAAGAGGGAGGGAGGGGCATTCAGTACTTC.